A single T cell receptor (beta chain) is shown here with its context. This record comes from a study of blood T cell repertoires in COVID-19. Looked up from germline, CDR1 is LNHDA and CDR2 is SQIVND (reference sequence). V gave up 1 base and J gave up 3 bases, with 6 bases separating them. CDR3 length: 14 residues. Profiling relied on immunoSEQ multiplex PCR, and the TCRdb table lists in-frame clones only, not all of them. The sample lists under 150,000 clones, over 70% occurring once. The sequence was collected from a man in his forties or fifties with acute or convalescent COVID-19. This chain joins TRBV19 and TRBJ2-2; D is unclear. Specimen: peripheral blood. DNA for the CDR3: TGTGCCAGTAGTATAGGACGGGACACCGGGGAGCTGTTTTTT. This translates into CASSIGRDTGELFF. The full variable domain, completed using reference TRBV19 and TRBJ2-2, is DGGITQSPKYLFRKEGQNVTLSCEQNLNHDAMYWYRQDPGQGLRLIYYSQIVNDFQKGDIAEGYSVSREKKESFPLTVTSAQKNPTAFYLCASSIGRDTGELFFGEGSRLTVL.